These T cell receptor beta chains were read from a single sample in a study of blood T cell repertoires in COVID-19. The repertoire was sequenced with immunoSEQ multiplex PCR; TCRdb's copy has only in-frame clones and lacks some. The sample yields around 250,000 clones, about 80% seen once. Sequenced material: peripheral blood. These receptor sequences come from a human donor in a cohort sampled during active COVID-19. Each CDR3 is given with its conserved first and last residue. The D gene is left open where the match is weak. A clone size is listed for some rows: how often the clone was seen (once, few, many), or a class if it is expanded.

-,TRBV7-9,15,TRBD1,TRBJ2-1,TGTGCCAGCAGCCAACAGGGGAGCCGCAGAGGAGAGCAGTTCTTC,CASSQQGSRRGEQFF
once,TRBV5-1,15,-,TRBJ1-5,TGCGCCAGCAGCTTGGACGCGGAAGGGGGACAGCCCCAGCATTTT,CASSLDAEGGQPQHF
-,TRBV4-1,17,TRBD2,TRBJ2-4,TGCGCCAGCAGCCATTCAGCGGGGGTGATGACCAAAAACATTCAGTACTTC,CASSHSAGVMTKNIQYF
-,TRBV6-1,16,TRBD2,TRBJ2-2,TGTGCCAGCAGTGTAGTAGCGGGGCAGGTCACCGGGGAGCTGTTTTTT,CASSVVAGQVTGELFF
-,TRBV6-5,15,TRBD1,TRBJ1-6,TGTGCCAGCAGTTCCACAGGGACAGGGAGATCACCCCTCCACTTT,CASSSTGTGRSPLHF
-,TRBV5-1,14,TRBD1,TRBJ2-2,TGCGCCAGCAGCTTGGACAGGGGACCCGGGGAGCTGTTTTTT,CASSLDRGPGELFF
-,TRBV7-8,15,TRBD1,TRBJ1-4,TGTGCCAGCAACTTTCGCTCAGGGGGCGCCGAAAAACTGTTTTTT,CASNFRSGGAEKLFF
-,TRBV18,14,TRBD1,TRBJ2-7,TGTGCCAGCTCACTAGGGGACAGGGGATACGAGCAGTACTTC,CASSLGDRGYEQYF
-,TRBV18,12,-,TRBJ2-2,TGTGCCAGCTCACCCCCCGGCGGGGAGCTGTTTTTT,CASSPPGGELFF
-,TRBV12-3/TRBV12-4,12,-,TRBJ2-1,TGTGCCAGCAGAAACAGGGTCACTGAGCAGTTCTTC,CASRNRVTEQFF
-,TRBV7-2,18,-,TRBJ1-4,TGTGCCAGCAGCTTAGCGCTAGACAGTAGAGCAACTAATGAAAAACTGTTTTTT,CASSLALDSRATNEKLFF
-,TRBV14,13,-,TRBJ2-1,TGTGCCAGCAGTTTCAGGGCCTACAATGAGCAGTTCTTC,CASSFRAYNEQFF
-,TRBV21-1,14,-,TRBJ1-2,TGTGCCAGCAGCAAAGAGGGGGACAGCCATGGCTACACCTTC,CASSKEGDSHGYTF
once,TRBV27,13,-,TRBJ2-7,TGTGCCAGCAGTCCCTCCTCAGGCTACGAGCAGTACTTC,CASSPSSGYEQYF
-,TRBV4-1,16,TRBD2,TRBJ2-7,TGCGCCAGCAGCCAAGGGGCCGGGAGGGCCTCCTACGAGCAGTACTTC,CASSQGAGRASYEQYF
once,TRBV4-3,15,-,TRBJ1-5,TGCGCCAGCAGCAAATTGACAGGAGCAAATCAGCCCCAGCATTTT,CASSKLTGANQPQHF
-,TRBV6-5,15,TRBD1,TRBJ1-4,TGTGCCAGCAGTTCTTCAGGGGGTCCTAATGAAAAACTGTTTTTT,CASSSSGGPNEKLFF
-,TRBV3-1/TRBV3-2,14,-,TRBJ1-1,TGTGCCAGCAGCCGAGGCCGGGGGAGAACTGAAGCTTTCTTT,CASSRGRGRTEAFF
-,TRBV15,12,-,TRBJ1-3,TGTGCCACCAGCAGAGATCCGAGGGCCGGGTATTTT,CATSRDPRAGYF
-,TRBV4-1,13,TRBD1,TRBJ1-2,TGCGCCAGCAGCCAAGGGACAGGGGGGGGCTACACCTTC,CASSQGTGGGYTF
-,TRBV6-5,11,-,TRBJ2-7,TGTGCCAGCAAGGGGGGGTACGAGCAGTACTTC,CASKGGYEQYF
-,TRBV3-1/TRBV3-2,17,TRBD2,TRBJ2-3,TGTGCCAGCAGCCAAGACTGGACAAGCGGGGGGGCTAATACGCAGTATTTT,CASSQDWTSGGANTQYF
-,TRBV6-5,13,-,TRBJ1-5,TGTGCCAGCAGTTACGGGGGGGGTCAGCCCCAGCATTTT,CASSYGGGQPQHF
-,TRBV12-3/TRBV12-4,13,TRBD1,TRBJ1-1,TGTGCCAGCAGGGAACAGGGGGATACTGAAGCTTTCTTT,CASREQGDTEAFF
-,TRBV7-3,16,TRBD2,TRBJ2-3,TGTGCCAGCCCCTGGGAGGGAGGCACAACCACAGATACGCAGTATTTT,CASPWEGGTTTDTQYF
-,TRBV19,16,TRBD2,TRBJ2-5,TGTGCCAGTAGTCGGGGTAGCGGGAGCTGGGGAGAGACCCAGTACTTC,CASSRGSGSWGETQYF
once,TRBV19,15,TRBD1,TRBJ1-1,TGTGCCAGTAGTAATCAGGGGGTGATGAACACTGAAGCTTTCTTT,CASSNQGVMNTEAFF
-,TRBV25-1,15,-,TRBJ1-1,TGTGCCAGCAGTGAATATAATGGGAGGCACACTGAAGCTTTCTTT,CASSEYNGRHTEAFF
-,TRBV5-8,13,TRBD2,TRBJ2-1,TGTGCCAGCAGCTTTGGGGGGGTGAATGAGCAGTTCTTC,CASSFGGVNEQFF
-,TRBV5-4,15,TRBD1,TRBJ1-4,TGTGCCAGCAGCCTCGGACAGGACCCCTATGAAAAACTGTTTTTT,CASSLGQDPYEKLFF
-,TRBV4-3,13,-,TRBJ1-2,TGCGCCAGCAGCCAAGATTTCGGGGATGTCTACACCTTC,CASSQDFGDVYTF
once,TRBV7-8,15,-,TRBJ2-1,TGTGCCAGCAGCTTGAACTTGTTACAGTCCAATGAGCAGTTCTTC,CASSLNLLQSNEQFF
-,TRBV18,15,TRBD1,TRBJ1-2,TGTGCCAGCTCACCCTCTAGACAGGGCTTCTATGGCTACACCTTC,CASSPSRQGFYGYTF
-,TRBV3-1/TRBV3-2,14,TRBD1,TRBJ2-7,TGTGCCAGCAGCCCCCCGGACAGGGACTACGAGCAGTACTTC,CASSPPDRDYEQYF
-,TRBV4-3,17,-,TRBJ1-6,TGCGCCAGCAGCCAAGATTACCCAGACAGACCTAGATCACCCCTCCACTTT,CASSQDYPDRPRSPLHF
-,TRBV27,15,TRBD1,TRBJ2-7,TGTGCCAGCAGTTTATTGACAGGGAGCTCCTACGAGCAGTACTTC,CASSLLTGSSYEQYF
once,TRBV10-3,14,TRBD1,TRBJ2-5,TGTGCCACCGGGACAGAGAACCGGAGAGAGACCCAGTACTTC,CATGTENRRETQYF